This TCR beta chain derives from a study of T cell responses to AZD1222 COVID-19 vaccine. This table comes from immunoSEQ multiplex PCR, and its TCRdb copy is limited to in-frame clones, with some not included. The sample includes about 110,000 clones, around nine tenths of them seen just once. Broader study findings: Recipients of two AZD1222 doses showed rising Spike-specific TCR breadth and depth. There were mostly white British donors and more females than males, and clonal diversity was possibly underestimated.

About this clone itself: Its antigen is still unknown.

The source of this sequence is an adult who received the AZD1222 COVID-19 vaccine. This specimen consisted of peripheral blood, obtained 28 days after the second AZD1222 dose.

CDR3 sequence reads: CASSTSQGNTGELFF. CDR3 DNA sequence: TGTGCCAGTAGTACCTCTCAGGGGAACACCGGGGAGCTGTTTTTT. The J gene is TRBJ2-2, the V gene TRBV19; D might be TRBD1 (5 bases). Trimming shortened V by 4 bases and J by 1 base, and 10 bases separated the two germline ends. Germline V lookup: CDR1 LNHDA, CDR2 SQIVND (reference sequence). CDR3 length: 15 amino acids.